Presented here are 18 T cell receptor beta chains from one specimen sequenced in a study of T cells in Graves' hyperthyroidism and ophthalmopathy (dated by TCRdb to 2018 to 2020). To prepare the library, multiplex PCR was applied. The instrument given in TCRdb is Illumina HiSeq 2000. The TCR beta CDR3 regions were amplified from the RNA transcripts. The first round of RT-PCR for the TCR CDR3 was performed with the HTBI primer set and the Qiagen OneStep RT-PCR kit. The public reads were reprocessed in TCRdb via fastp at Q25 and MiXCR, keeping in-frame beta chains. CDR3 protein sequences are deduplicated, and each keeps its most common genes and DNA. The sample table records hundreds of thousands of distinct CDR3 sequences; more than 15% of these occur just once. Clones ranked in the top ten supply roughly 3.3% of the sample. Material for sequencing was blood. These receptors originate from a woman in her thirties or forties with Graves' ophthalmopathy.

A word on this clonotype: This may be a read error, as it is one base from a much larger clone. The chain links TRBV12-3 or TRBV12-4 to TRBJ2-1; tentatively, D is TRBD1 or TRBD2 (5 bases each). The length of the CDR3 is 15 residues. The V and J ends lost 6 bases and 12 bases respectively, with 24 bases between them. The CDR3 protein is CASRTGLRGRDGQFF. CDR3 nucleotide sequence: TGTGCCAGCAGGACTGGGCTTCGGGGCCGGGATGGGCAGTTCTTC.

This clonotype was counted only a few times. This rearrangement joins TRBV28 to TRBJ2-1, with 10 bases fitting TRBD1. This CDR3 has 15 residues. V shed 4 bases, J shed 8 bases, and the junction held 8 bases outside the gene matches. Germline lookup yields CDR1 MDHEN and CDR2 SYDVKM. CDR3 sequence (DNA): TGTGCCAGCAGTTCGACCGGGACAGGGGCCCATGAGCAGTTCTTC. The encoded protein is CASSSTGTGAHEQFF.

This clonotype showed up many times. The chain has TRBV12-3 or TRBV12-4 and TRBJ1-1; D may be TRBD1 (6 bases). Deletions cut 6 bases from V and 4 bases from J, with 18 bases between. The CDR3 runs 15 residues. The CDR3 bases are TGTGCCAGCAGCCCAGGGCAGGGGTTGCGCACTGAAGCTTTCTTT. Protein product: CASSPGQGLRTEAFF.

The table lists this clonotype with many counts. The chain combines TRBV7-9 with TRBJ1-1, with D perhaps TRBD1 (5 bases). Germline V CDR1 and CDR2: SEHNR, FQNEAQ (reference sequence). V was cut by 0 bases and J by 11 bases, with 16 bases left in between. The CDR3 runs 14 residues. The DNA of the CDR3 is TGTGCCAGCAGCTTAGCAGAAGACAGTCTCCGGGCTTTCTTT. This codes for CASSLAEDSLRAFF.

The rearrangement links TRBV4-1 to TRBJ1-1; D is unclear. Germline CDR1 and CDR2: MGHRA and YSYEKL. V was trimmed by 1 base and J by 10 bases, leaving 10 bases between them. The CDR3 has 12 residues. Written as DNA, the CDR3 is TGCGCCAGCAGCCAAGTTGGGTCAGGAGCTTTCTTT. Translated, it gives CASSQVGSGAFF.

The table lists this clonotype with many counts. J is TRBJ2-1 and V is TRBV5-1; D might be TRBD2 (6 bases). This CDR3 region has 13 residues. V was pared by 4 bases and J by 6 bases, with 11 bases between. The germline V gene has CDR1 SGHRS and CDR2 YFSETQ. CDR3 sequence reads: CASSDLASNEQFF. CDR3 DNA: TGCGCCAGCAGCGACCTAGCGTCCAATGAGCAGTTCTTC.

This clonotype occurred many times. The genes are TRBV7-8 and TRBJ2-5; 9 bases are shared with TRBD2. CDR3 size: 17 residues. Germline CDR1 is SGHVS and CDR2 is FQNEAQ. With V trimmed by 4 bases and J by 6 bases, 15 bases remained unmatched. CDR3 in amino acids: CASSSQPLGGGVQTQYF. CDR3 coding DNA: TGTGCCAGCAGCTCACAACCTTTAGGCGGGGGGGTACAGACCCAGTACTTC. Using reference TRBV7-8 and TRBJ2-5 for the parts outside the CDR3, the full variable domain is GAGVSQSPRYKVAKRGQDVALRCDPISGHVSLFWYQQALGQGPEFLTYFQNEAQLDKSGLPSDRFFAERPEGSVSTLKIQRTQQEDSAVYLCASSSQPLGGGVQTQYFGPGTRLLVL.

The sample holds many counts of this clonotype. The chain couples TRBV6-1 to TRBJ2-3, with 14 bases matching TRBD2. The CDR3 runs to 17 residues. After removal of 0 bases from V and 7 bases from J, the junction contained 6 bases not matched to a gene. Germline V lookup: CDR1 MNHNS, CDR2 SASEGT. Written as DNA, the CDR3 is TGTGCCAGCAGTGAAGCATCGACTAGCGGGGGGGGATATACGCAGTATTTT. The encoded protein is CASSEASTSGGGYTQYF.

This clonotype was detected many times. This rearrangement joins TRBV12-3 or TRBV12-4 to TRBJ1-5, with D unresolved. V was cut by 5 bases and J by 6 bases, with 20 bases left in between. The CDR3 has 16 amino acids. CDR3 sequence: CASSASDMLGSQPQHF. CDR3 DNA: TGTGCCAGCAGTGCATCTGATATGTTGGGGAGTCAGCCCCAGCATTTT.

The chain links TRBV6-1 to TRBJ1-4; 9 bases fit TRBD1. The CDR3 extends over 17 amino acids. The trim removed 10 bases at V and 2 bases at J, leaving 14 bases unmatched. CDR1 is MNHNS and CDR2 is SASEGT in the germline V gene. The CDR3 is CATTRVTGGATNEKLFF. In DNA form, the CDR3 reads TGTGCCACGACGCGAGTAACAGGGGGCGCGACTAATGAAAAACTGTTTTTT.

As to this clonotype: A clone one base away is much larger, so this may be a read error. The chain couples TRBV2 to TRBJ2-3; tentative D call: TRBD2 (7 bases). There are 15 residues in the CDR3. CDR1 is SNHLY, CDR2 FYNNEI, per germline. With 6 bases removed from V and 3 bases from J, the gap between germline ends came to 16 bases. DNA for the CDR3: TGTGCCAGCAGAAAGGGGGGGATTTGGACAGATACGCAGTATTTT. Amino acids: CASRKGGIWTDTQYF.

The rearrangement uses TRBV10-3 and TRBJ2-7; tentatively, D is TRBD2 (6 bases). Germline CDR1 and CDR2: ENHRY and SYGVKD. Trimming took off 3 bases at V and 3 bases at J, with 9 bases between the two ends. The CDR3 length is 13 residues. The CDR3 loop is CAISDGGDYEQYF. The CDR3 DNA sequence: TGTGCCATCAGTGATGGAGGGGACTACGAGCAGTACTTC.

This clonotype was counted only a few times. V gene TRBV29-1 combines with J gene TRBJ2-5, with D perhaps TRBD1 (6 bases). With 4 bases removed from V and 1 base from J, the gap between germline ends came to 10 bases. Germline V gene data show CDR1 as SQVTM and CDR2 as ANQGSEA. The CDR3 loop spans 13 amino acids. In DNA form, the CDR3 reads TGCAGCGTTGCCGACAGGATCCAAGAGACCCAGTACTTC. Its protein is CSVADRIQETQYF.

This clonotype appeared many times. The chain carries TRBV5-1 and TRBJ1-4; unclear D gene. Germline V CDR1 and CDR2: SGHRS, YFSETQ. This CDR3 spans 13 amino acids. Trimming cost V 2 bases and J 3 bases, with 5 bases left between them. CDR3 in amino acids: CASSFDANEKLFF. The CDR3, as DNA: TGCGCCAGCAGCTTTGACGCTAATGAAAAACTGTTTTTT.

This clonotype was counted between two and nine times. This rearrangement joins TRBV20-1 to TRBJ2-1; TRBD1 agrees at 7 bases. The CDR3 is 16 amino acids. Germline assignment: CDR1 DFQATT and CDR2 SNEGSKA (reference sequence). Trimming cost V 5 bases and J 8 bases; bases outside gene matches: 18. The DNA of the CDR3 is TGCAGTGCTCGTAAAGGGGGCTTGGGGGTTTTGGATGAGCAGTTCTTC. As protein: CSARKGGLGVLDEQFF.

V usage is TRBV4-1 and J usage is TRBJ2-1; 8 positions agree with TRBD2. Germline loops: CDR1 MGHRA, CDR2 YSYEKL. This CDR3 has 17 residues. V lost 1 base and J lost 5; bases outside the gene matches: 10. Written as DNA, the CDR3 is TGCGCCAGCAGCCAAGGGTGGGCGGGGGGCTACCACAATGAGCAGTTCTTC. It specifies CASSQGWAGGYHNEQFF.

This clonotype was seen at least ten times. CDR3 coding DNA: TGTGCCAGCAGTGAGGGGACAGGGTTGTTCGAGCAGTACTTC. It specifies CASSEGTGLFEQYF. The chain has TRBV2 and TRBJ2-7, with 9 bases lining up with TRBD1. This CDR3 region has 14 residues. V lost 3 bases and J lost 6; bases outside the gene matches: 6. CDR1 is SNHLY, CDR2 FYNNEI, per germline.

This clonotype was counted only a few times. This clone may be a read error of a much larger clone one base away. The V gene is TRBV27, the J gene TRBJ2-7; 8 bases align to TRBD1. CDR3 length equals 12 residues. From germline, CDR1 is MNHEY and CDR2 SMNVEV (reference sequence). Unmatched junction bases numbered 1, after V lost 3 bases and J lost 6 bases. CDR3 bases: TGTGCCAGCAGTTTTACAGGGGGCGAGCAGTACTTC. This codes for CASSFTGGEQYF.